This entry features one TCR beta chain sequence. The antigen is undetermined. This CDR3 is also generated by other DNA sequences in the sample. The data were taken from a study of shared clonotypes between healthy human individuals. Findings of the study overall: Donor clonotype sharing was expected to depend on sequencing depth.

Cells designated naive CD8 were CD45RO-negative and were positively selected for CCR7, with terminally differentiated effector memory CD45RA+ cells excluded. Sequenced by immunoSEQ multiplex PCR; TCRdb stores in-frame clones only, minus some. The table lists some 2,000,000 clones, approximately 94% of them singletons. Germline CDR1 and CDR2: MNHEY and SVGAGI. The CDR3 is 16 amino acids. V gave up 0 bases and J gave up 1 base; unmatched junction bases: 6. This sequence was found in a man in his late teens or twenties in good health. The chain carries TRBV6-5 and TRBJ2-7; 7 bases are shared with TRBD1. Sample: naive CD8+ T cells sorted from blood. The CDR3 sequence is CASSYSSGQASYEQYF. The CDR3 region has the DNA TGTGCCAGCAGTTACTCTTCCGGACAGGCATCCTACGAGCAGTACTTC.